What follows is one T cell receptor (beta chain) and its context. The antigen remains undetermined. V lost 3 bases to trimming and J lost 0 bases, with 10 bases between them. The V gene's germline CDR1 is SGHDT and CDR2 YYEEEE. The CDR3 spans 15 residues. This sample is drawn from a study of cytomegalovirus exposure and HLA in healthy donors. Broader study findings: Available immune exposure information covered CMV serostatus only. Specificity of three CMV-associated chains for CMV antigens was verified in vitro. Accurate predictions that matched the HLA-A and HLA-B alleles of most subjects were reportedly made from TCR beta sequences. Later analysis demonstrated an association between a missense DCLRE1C variant and TCR beta V- and J-gene trimming.

13 Jbeta primers and 60 Vbeta primers were used for the PCR. Profiled with immunoSEQ multiplex PCR; TCRdb holds only in-frame clones, not every one. Altogether 95,000 to 150,000 clones are present, under 70% being singletons, with the ten largest covering 1.5%. The sequence was collected from a man younger than 35 in good health and CMV-seronegative. Sequencing input: PBMCs. The chain uses TRBV5-6 and TRBJ1-3; D is undetermined. CDR3 coding DNA: TGTGCCAGCAGCTATGCAATGAGCTCTGGAAACACCATATATTTT. As protein: CASSYAMSSGNTIYF.